A single T cell receptor (beta chain) is shown here with its context. Antigen: not known. Sequencing was performed with immunoSEQ multiplex PCR; in TCRdb, only in-frame clones are kept and a portion is missing. The sample shows some 2,600 clones, around 27% of them seen only once. The entry originates in a study of T cells in localized non-small cell lung cancer. Findings and caveats of the study: Investigators sequenced only a single tumor region, leaving heterogeneity possible.

Germline V gene data show CDR1 as MGHDK and CDR2 as SYGVNS. Between the trimmed V and J ends, which lost 6 bases and 0 bases, there was a span of 9 bases. The CDR3 length is 14 residues. The sample in question was lung tumor tissue, obtained before any cancer treatment. The TCR sequence derives from a female donor over 55 with stage III lung adenocarcinoma. V is TRBV25-1 and J is TRBJ2-1; the D is unclear. The CDR3 DNA sequence: TGTGCCAGCAGCGCGGTAAGCTCCTACAATGAGCAGTTCTTC. It encodes CASSAVSSYNEQFF.